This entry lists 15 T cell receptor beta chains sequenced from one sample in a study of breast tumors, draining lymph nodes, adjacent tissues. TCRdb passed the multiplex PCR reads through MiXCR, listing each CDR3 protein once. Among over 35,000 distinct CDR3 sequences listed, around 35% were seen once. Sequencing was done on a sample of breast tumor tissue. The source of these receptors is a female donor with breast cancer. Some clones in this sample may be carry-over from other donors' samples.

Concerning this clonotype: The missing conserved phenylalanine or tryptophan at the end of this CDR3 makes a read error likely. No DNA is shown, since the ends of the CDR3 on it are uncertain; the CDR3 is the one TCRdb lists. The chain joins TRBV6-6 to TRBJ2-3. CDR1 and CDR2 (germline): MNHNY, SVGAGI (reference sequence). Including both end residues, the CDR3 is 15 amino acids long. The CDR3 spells CASSEAVYAVDTQCS.

CDR3 sequence reads: CASSSGHNTEAFF. As DNA, the CDR3 is TGTGCCAGCAGCTCGGGACATAACACTGAAGCTTTCTTT. V and J are TRBV5-4 and TRBJ1-1, with a possible D match to TRBD1 (6 bases). CDR1 and CDR2 (germline): SGHNT, YYREEE (reference sequence). V was clipped by 3 bases and J by 2 bases, with 8 bases between them. The CDR3 has 13 residues.

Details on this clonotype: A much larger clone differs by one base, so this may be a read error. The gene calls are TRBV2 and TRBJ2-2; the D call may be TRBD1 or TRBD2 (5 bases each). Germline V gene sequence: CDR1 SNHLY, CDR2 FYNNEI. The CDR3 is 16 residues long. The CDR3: CASRPRGRMNTGKLFF. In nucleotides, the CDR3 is TGTGCCAGCAGGCCAAGGGGACGGATGAACACCGGGAAGCTGTTTTTT.

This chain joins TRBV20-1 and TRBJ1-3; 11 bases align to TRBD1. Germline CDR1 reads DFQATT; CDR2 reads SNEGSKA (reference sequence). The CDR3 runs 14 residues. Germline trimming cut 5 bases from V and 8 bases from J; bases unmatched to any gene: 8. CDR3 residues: CSALGQGVGDTIYF. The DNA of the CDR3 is TGCAGTGCTTTGGGACAGGGGGTGGGAGACACCATATATTTT.

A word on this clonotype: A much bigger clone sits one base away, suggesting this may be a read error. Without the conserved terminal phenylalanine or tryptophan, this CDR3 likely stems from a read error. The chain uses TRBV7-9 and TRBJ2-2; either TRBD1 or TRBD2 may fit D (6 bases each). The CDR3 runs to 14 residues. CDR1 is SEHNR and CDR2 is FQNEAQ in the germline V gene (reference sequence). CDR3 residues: CASSPDRRAGELFS. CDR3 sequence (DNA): TGCGCCAGCAGCCCCGACAGGAGGGCCGGGGAGCTGTTTTCT.

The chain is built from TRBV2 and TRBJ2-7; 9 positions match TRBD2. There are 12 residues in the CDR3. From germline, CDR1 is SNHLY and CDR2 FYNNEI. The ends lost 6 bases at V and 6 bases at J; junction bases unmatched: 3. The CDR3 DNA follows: TGTGCCAGCAGCGGGACTAGCCGCGAGCAGTACTTC. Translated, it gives CASSGTSREQYF.

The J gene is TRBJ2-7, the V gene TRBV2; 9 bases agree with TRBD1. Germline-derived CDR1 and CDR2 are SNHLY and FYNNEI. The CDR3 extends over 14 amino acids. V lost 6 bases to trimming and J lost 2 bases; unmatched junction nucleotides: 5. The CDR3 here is CASSWTGVAYEQYF. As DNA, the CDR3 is TGTGCCAGCAGCTGGACAGGGGTTGCCTACGAGCAGTACTTC. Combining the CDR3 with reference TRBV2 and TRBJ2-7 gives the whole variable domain EPEVTQTPSHQVTQMGQEVILRCVPISNHLYFYWYRQILGQKVEFLVSFYNNEISEKSEIFDDQFSVERPDGSNFTLKIRSTKLEDSAMYFCASSWTGVAYEQYFGPGTRLTVT.

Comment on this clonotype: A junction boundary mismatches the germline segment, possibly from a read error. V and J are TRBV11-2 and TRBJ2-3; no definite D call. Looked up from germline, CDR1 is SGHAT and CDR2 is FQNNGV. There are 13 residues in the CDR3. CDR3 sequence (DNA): TGTGCCAGCAGCCCAGCACCTACAGATACGCGGTATTTT. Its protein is CASSPAPTDTRYF.

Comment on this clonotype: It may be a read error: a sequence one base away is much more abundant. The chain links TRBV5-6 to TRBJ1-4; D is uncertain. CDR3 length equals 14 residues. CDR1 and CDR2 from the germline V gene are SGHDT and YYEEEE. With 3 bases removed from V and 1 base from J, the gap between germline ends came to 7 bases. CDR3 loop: CASSSYGTNEKLFF. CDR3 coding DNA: TGTGCCAGCAGCTCGTACGGAACTAATGAAAAACTGTTTTTT.

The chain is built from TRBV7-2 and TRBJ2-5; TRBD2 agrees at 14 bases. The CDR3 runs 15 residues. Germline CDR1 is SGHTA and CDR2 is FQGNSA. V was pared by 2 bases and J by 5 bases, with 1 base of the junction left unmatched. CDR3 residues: CASSLWTSGRETQYF. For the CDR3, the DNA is TGTGCCAGCAGCTTATGGACTAGCGGGAGGGAGACCCAGTACTTC.

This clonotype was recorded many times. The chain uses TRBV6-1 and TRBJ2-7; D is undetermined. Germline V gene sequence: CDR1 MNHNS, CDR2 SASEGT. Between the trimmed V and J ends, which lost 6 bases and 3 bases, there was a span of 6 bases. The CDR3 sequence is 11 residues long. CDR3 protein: CASREVYEQYF. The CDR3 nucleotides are TGTGCCAGCAGAGAGGTCTACGAGCAGTACTTC.

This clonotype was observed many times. In nucleotides, the CDR3 is TGTGCCAGCAGCTTTGGGGCCGGGACAGAAGAGACCCAGTACTTC. This gives the protein CASSFGAGTEETQYF. The chain employs TRBV5-6 and TRBJ2-5; TRBD1 matches at 7 bases. V shed 2 bases, J shed 3 bases, and the junction held 7 bases outside the gene matches. The CDR3 is 15 residues long. In germline, CDR1 is SGHDT, CDR2 YYEEEE.

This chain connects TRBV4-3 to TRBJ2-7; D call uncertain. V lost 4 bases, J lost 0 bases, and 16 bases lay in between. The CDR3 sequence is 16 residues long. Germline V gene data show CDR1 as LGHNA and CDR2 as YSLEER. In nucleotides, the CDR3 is TGCGCCAGCAGCCGTACCGTTAGTGAAACCTCCTACGAGCAGTACTTC. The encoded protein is CASSRTVSETSYEQYF.

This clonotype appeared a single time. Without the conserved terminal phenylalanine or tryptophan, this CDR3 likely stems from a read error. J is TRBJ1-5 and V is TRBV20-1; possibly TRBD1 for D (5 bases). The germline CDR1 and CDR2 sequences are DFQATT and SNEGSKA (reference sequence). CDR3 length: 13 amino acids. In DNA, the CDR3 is TGCAGCGCCATGGAGGGGAGCAATCAGCCCCAGCATCTT. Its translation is CSAMEGSNQPQHL.

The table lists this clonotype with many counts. CDR3 protein: CATSRPGLAYNEQFF. The CDR3 nucleotides read TGTGCCACCAGCCGTCCGGGACTAGCTTACAATGAGCAGTTCTTC. This chain uses TRBV15 with TRBJ2-1; 9 nucleotides agree with TRBD2. V lost 5 bases to trimming and J lost 4 bases; unmatched junction nucleotides: 6. Germline lookup yields CDR1 LNHNV and CDR2 YYDKDF (reference sequence). The CDR3 contains 15 residues.